This T cell receptor beta chain was obtained from a study of blood T cells in healthy people across ages. Turning to the study itself: Template switching captured about one barcoded beta molecule per two T cells.

This clonotype was seen once. Germline V gene lookup returns CDR1 SGHNT and CDR2 YENEEA. The CDR3 length is 15 residues. With 5 bases removed from V and 8 bases from J, the gap between germline ends came to 19 bases. The use of a sample-barcoded 5' primer and a J-beta primer mix characterized a second PCR of 7 to 11 cycles. From the 5' RACE reads, TCRdb called clonotypes with MiXCR, one entry per CDR3 protein. Of roughly 1,100,000 distinct CDR3 sequences listed, under 30% are singletons. This same sample was also part of a study on T cells of mothers and their children. That study reports: Related mother-child pairs shared marginally more repertoire than unrelated pairs, though not significantly. At a sensitivity of around 100 clones per million clonotypes, no persistent microchimeric T cell clones appeared.

V and J are TRBV11-3 and TRBJ2-1; D possibly uses TRBD1 or TRBD2 (5 bases each). The sample was blood. The TCR was taken from a girl aged 2-9 years in good health. CDR3 nucleotide sequence: TGTGCCAGCAGCCCCTCAGGGACCCTGTTAGATGAGCAGTTCTTC. Protein sequence: CASSPSGTLLDEQFF.